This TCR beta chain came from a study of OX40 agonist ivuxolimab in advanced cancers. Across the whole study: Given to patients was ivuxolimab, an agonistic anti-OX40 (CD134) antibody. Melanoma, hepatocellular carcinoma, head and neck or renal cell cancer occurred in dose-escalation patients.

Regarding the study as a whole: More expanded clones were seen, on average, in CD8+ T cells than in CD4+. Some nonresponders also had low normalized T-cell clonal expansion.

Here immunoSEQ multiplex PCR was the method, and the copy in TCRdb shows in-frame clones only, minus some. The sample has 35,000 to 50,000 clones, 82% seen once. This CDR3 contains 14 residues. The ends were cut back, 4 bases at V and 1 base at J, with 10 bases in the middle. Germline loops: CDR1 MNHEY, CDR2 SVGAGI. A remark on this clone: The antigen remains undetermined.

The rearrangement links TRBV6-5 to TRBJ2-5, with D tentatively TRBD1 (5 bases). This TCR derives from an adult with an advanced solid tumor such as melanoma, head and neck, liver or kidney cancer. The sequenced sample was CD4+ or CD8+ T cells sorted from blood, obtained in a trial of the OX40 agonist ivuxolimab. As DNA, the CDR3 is TGTGCCAGCAGTTCAACAGGCGTCCAAGAGACCCAGTACTTC. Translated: CASSSTGVQETQYF.